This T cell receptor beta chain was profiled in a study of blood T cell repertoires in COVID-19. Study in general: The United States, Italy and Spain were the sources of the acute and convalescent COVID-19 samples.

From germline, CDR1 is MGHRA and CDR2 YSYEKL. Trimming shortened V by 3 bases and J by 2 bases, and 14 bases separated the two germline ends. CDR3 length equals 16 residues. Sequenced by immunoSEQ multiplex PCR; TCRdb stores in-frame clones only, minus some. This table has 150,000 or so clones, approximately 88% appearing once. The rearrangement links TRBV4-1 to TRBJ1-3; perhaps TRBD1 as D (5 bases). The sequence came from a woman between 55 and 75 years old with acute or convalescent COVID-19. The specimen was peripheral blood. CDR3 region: CASSHPGGVPGNTIYF. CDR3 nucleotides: TGCGCCAGCAGCCATCCTGGGGGGGTCCCTGGAAACACCATATATTTT.